The entry below describes one TCR beta chain. It has no known antigen specificity. The record has no base qualities; no much larger clone is one base away. The CDR3 regions of human TCRbeta chains were analyzed by immunosequencing. As for the original processing: Repertoire TCRs were checked for matches against a reference library of SARS-CoV-2-specific TCRs that had been generated using the MIRA antigen-specificity platform. Breadth was defined as the fraction of unique TCRs that were SARS-CoV-2-associated, and depth was defined as the fraction of total T cells that were SARS-CoV-2-associated. Each spike-specific TCR was assigned to its reactive spike region and to a CD4 or CD8 class using the MIRA data. Log10-transformed breadth and depth values were compared by one-way ANOVA with Sidak's multiple comparisons tests. TCRdb obtained this table from immuneACCESS and retained in-frame rearrangements with V and J assigned. These tables miss some clones; where compared with another copy, unresolved V genes account for less than half of the shortfall, and the remainder is unexplained. Clone size and the V and J calls come from that table; the DNA yielded D and trimming. In this sample the table shows about 130,000 clones, roughly 92% of which occur a single time. The top ten clones comprise roughly 1% of the sample.

The sample comes from a study of T cell responses to AZD1222 COVID-19 vaccine listed by TCRdb under 2021. General notes on the study: A total of under 250 trial participants underwent TCR sequencing, of whom 207 had received two doses of AZD1222 and some 26 had received two doses of the MenACWY control vaccine. Trial participants were enrolled by age into 18-55, 56-69 and 70-plus year subgroups, with roughly 160, 29 and 62 TCR-sequenced participants respectively. What the work shows at the level of the full study, not this receptor alone: Spike-specific TCR breadth and depth rose significantly after two AZD1222 doses compared with day 0 and with MenACWY recipients. Conclusions about previously exposed vaccinees are limited because only six or seven AZD1222 recipients were SARS-CoV-2 seropositive at baseline. Participants were mostly white British and included more females than males, and it was suggested by the authors that clonal diversity may have been underestimated. Because no day 14 peak-response samples were available, repertoires were characterized only after the peak T cell response. The 56-69-year group was small, and its depth increase did not reach significance, likely because of low power. Reportedly, almost half of the unique spike-specific TCRs recognized epitopes lying outside the regions that are mutated in the B.1.351 and B.1.1.7 variants. CD4 TCRs associated with the vaccine covered the entire spike protein, and the dominant responses were in regions 160-218 and 743-854.

CDR1 and CDR2 (MNHEY, SVGAGI) derive from the germline V gene. V is pared back by 0 bases and J by 0 bases, with 7 bases lying between the germline termini. There are 15 amino acids in the CDR3, from cysteine to phenylalanine inclusive. This entry keeps only the CDR3 DNA: 45 bases, framed from base 1. What the time point label conveys for this sample: about 28 days (+/-7) after the second vaccine dose. AZD1222 recipients whose second dose came at about 4 weeks and those whose second dose came at about 12 weeks were combined into one group, since spike-specific TCR depth and breadth did not differ between the two schedules. The vaccinee samples were drawn from two UK trials, COV001 and COV002, one of which was a single-blind randomized controlled phase 2/3 trial testing AZD1222 (ChAdOx1 nCoV-19) in healthy adults. Trial participant PBMC samples were collected at day 0 and day 28 after the second dose for TCRbeta chain sequencing.

Here the chain combines TRBV6-5 and TRBJ2-3, with the D gene not clear enough to name. The sequence derives from an adult who received the AZD1222 COVID-19 vaccine. Source: peripheral blood, taken 28 days after the second AZD1222 dose. DNA sequence: TGTGCCAGCAGTTACTCAGTCAGAAGCACAGATACGCAGTATTTT. This codes for CASSYSVRSTDTQYF.